A single sample gave rise to the 32 T cell receptor beta chains below, sequenced in a study of blood T cell repertoires in COVID-19. Method: immunoSEQ multiplex PCR; TCRdb's copy keeps in-frame clones and lacks some. Among approximately 140,000 clones, roughly four fifths were seen once, and the ten largest hold roughly 9%. The sample comprised peripheral blood. The receptors here all came from an elderly woman in a cohort sampled during active or convalescent COVID-19.

V is TRBV9 and J is TRBJ2-1; D uncertain. V was clipped by 0 bases and J by 6 bases, with 7 bases between them. The germline CDR1 and CDR2 sequences are SGDLS and YYNGEE. The CDR3 has 13 amino acids. CDR3 nucleotide sequence: TGTGCCAGCAGCGTAGCTGGCTTCAATGAGCAGTTCTTC. Translating it yields CASSVAGFNEQFF.

In this sample, this clone turned up a few times. The V call is TRBV18, the J call TRBJ1-2; tentatively, D is TRBD1 (6 bases). Germline loops: CDR1 KGHSH, CDR2 LQKENI. The CDR3 length is 15 residues. V gave up 1 base and J gave up 6 bases, with 15 bases separating them. CDR3 in DNA: TGTGCCAGCTCACCACGGGGCCAGGGGATACATGGCTACACCTTC. Amino acids: CASSPRGQGIHGYTF.

This CDR3 reads CASSLNSRV. The CDR3 nucleotides read TGTGCCAGCAGCCTTAACAGCCGCGTC. V is TRBV4-2 and J is TRBJ2-7; D is unclear. Looked up from germline, CDR1 is LGHNA and CDR2 is YNFKEQ. The CDR3 runs 9 residues.

This chain links TRBV5-1 with TRBJ2-1; D uncertain. CDR1 is SGHRS and CDR2 is YFSETQ in the germline V gene. The CDR3 loop spans 16 amino acids. V was clipped by 0 bases and J by 2 bases, with 12 bases between them. In DNA, the CDR3 is TGCGCCAGCAGCTTGGTGTCTGAGAGTACCTACAATGAGCAGTTCTTC. Translation: CASSLVSESTYNEQFF.

J is TRBJ2-7 and V is TRBV6-6; TRBD1 matches at 8 bases. The CDR3 loop spans 15 amino acids. The ends lost 2 bases at V and 2 bases at J; junction bases unmatched: 5. CDR1 MNHNY and CDR2 SVGAGI come from the germline V gene (reference sequence). The CDR3 DNA reads TGTGCCAGCAGTTACCGCGACAGGGGACCCTACGAGCAGTACTTC. Protein product: CASSYRDRGPYEQYF.

J is TRBJ2-1 and V is TRBV5-1; D remains unclear. Germline V lookup: CDR1 SGHRS, CDR2 YFSETQ. The CDR3 spans 15 residues. V lost 4 bases and J 8 bases, leaving 19 bases between the germline ends. CDR3 sequence reads: CASSPDRPGLYEQFF. CDR3 nucleotides: TGCGCCAGCAGCCCCGATCGACCAGGTTTATATGAGCAGTTCTTC.

V and J are TRBV7-3 and TRBJ2-3; 15 positions match TRBD2. The CDR3 totals 19 residues. The junction had 11 bases not matched to a gene; V was cut back by 5 bases and J by 2 bases. CDR1 is SGHTA and CDR2 is FQGTGA in the germline V gene. In DNA, the CDR3 is TGTGCCAGCAGCGACCCCACGGGACTAGCGGGGGGAAACACAGATACGCAGTATTTT. Amino acid sequence: CASSDPTGLAGGNTDTQYF.

This chain joins TRBV4-1 and TRBJ1-5; D perhaps matches TRBD1 (5 bases). This CDR3 contains 16 residues. V shed 1 base and J shed 0 bases, with 10 bases lying between them. Looked up from germline, CDR1 is MGHRA and CDR2 is YSYEKL. CDR3 in DNA: TGCGCCAGCAGCCAAGTACCAGGGTATAGCAATCAGCCCCAGCATTTT. This gives the protein CASSQVPGYSNQPQHF.

This rearrangement joins TRBV9 to TRBJ2-3, with 11 bases lining up with TRBD2. The V and J ends lost 4 bases and 0 bases, in that order; junction bases with no gene match: 13. CDR1 SGDLS and CDR2 YYNGEE come from the germline V gene. This CDR3 spans 19 amino acids. The DNA for the CDR3 is TGTGCCAGCAGCCCCTCCTTTCTAGCGGGGGGCACTAGCACAGATACGCAGTATTTT. Translation gives CASSPSFLAGGTSTDTQYF.

This clone turned up a few times. The chain couples TRBV14 to TRBJ1-2; D gene uncertain. This CDR3 has 14 amino acids. Trimming left V 5 bases short and J 0 bases short, with 10 bases between. Germline V gene sequence: CDR1 SGHDN, CDR2 FVKESK. CDR3 protein: CASSSWATNYGYTF. The CDR3, as DNA: TGTGCCAGCAGCTCCTGGGCTACTAACTATGGCTACACCTTC.

V and J are TRBV15 and TRBJ2-5; the match to TRBD2 covers 8 bases. This CDR3 is 16 amino acids long. V lost 1 base to trimming and J lost 5 bases; unmatched junction nucleotides: 9. Germline CDR1 reads LNHNV; CDR2 reads YYDKDF (reference sequence). The CDR3 sequence: CATSRVDGRVGETQYF. Here the CDR3 DNA reads TGTGCCACCAGCAGAGTTGACGGGAGGGTTGGGGAGACCCAGTACTTC.

CDR3 nucleotide sequence: TGTGCCTGGAGTGTAGGGAGTCTGGTCAGTGGTCGAGAGACCCAGTACTTC. This sequence encodes CAWSVGSLVSGRETQYF. The chain combines TRBV30 with TRBJ2-5; the D gene is possibly TRBD2 (5 bases). Germline lookup yields CDR1 GTSNPN and CDR2 SVGIG (reference sequence). This CDR3 spans 17 amino acids. V dropped 0 bases and J dropped 4 bases, with 21 bases sitting between them.

This rearrangement joins TRBV7-9 to TRBJ1-2; the match to TRBD1 covers 7 bases. V shed 5 bases and J 5 bases; nucleotides not matched to a gene: 17. The CDR3 is 17 amino acids. CDR1 is SEHNR, CDR2 FQNEAQ, per germline (reference sequence). This CDR3 is CASSPAGDRVKAYGYTF. The CDR3 DNA reads as TGTGCCAGCAGCCCCGCGGGCGACAGGGTTAAGGCATATGGCTACACCTTC.

DNA for the CDR3: TGTGCCAGCAGCCAGGGCAGGTATGGCTACACCTTC. Protein product: CASSQGRYGYTF. This chain links TRBV3-1 (or the pseudogene TRBV3-2) with TRBJ1-2; D remains ambiguous. The CDR3 is 12 amino acids. Germline-derived CDR1 and CDR2 are LGHDT and YNNKEL (reference sequence). Trimming took 3 bases from V and 5 from J, leaving 7 bases between them.

J is TRBJ2-7 and V is TRBV27, with D tentatively TRBD1 (6 bases). This CDR3 has 13 amino acids. The germline V gene encodes CDR1 MNHEY and CDR2 SMNVEV (reference sequence). V was trimmed by 3 bases and J by 3 bases, leaving 9 bases between them. The CDR3 sequence: CASSFAQGYEQYV. The CDR3, as DNA: TGTGCCAGCAGTTTTGCACAGGGCTACGAGCAGTACGTC.

In its sample, this clone was seen once. The rearrangement uses TRBV7-9 and TRBJ1-3; weak D call: TRBD1 (5 bases). The CDR3 covers 15 residues. V dropped 8 bases and J dropped 0 bases, with 14 bases sitting between them. Germline CDR1 SEHNR, CDR2 FQNEAQ (reference sequence). CDR3 sequence: CASGRDGGSGNTIYF. The CDR3 DNA follows: TGTGCCAGCGGACGGGACGGGGGCTCTGGAAACACCATATATTTT.

This sequence joins TRBV30 and TRBJ2-4; D unresolved. Trimming left V 0 bases short and J 7 bases short, with 13 bases between. CDR1 and CDR2 (germline): GTSNPN, SVGIG (reference sequence). This CDR3 contains 14 residues. CDR3 region: CAWSVLASGNIQYF. The CDR3 DNA reads as TGTGCCTGGAGTGTACTTGCATCCGGGAACATTCAGTACTTC.

The chain joins TRBV6-6 to TRBJ2-2, with TRBD1 as a possible D gene (6 bases). The CDR3 has 15 residues. Trimming took 4 bases from V and 6 from J, leaving 15 bases between them. CDR1 and CDR2 from the germline V gene are MNHNY and SVGAGI (reference sequence). CDR3 DNA sequence: TGTGCCAGCAGTTTTACAGGGATTGGTGCCGGGGAGCTGTTTTTT. Translated: CASSFTGIGAGELFF.

The chain couples TRBV6-5 to TRBJ1-1, with 8 bases aligning to TRBD1. The V gene's germline CDR1 is MNHEY and CDR2 SVGAGI. Losses at the gene ends were 6 bases for V and 0 bases for J; bases not matched to a gene: 6. This CDR3 contains 15 residues. The CDR3 is CASRLTGVVNTEAFF. DNA for the CDR3: TGTGCCAGCAGGTTGACAGGGGTGGTGAACACTGAAGCTTTCTTT.

The chain has TRBV28 and TRBJ1-1, with D uncertain. In germline, CDR1 is MDHEN, CDR2 SYDVKM. This CDR3 contains 15 residues. V was cut by 8 bases and J by 0 bases, with 16 bases left in between. The CDR3 is CASSRGPTMNTEAFF. The CDR3 DNA reads as TGTGCCAGCTCGCGTGGGCCCACCATGAACACTGAAGCTTTCTTT.

J is TRBJ1-1 and V is TRBV3-1 (or the pseudogene TRBV3-2); 11 positions agree with TRBD1. Trimming at V came to 4 bases and at J to 10 bases, leaving 11 bases not matched to a gene. Germline lookup yields CDR1 LGHDT and CDR2 YNNKEL (reference sequence). The CDR3 covers 15 residues. The CDR3 coding sequence is TGTGCCAGCAGCCGAGTATTGGACAGGGGGCTCGGAGCTTTCTTT. Protein product: CASSRVLDRGLGAFF.

The chain is built from TRBV19 and TRBJ2-6; D call uncertain. The CDR3 length is 17 residues. Per the germline V gene, CDR1 is LNHDA and CDR2 is SQIVND (reference sequence). The V end lost 2 bases, the J end lost 0 bases, and 11 bases lay between the germline ends. CDR3 in DNA: TGTGCCAGTAGTATAAACTTCTGGAGCTCTGGGGCCAACGTCCTGACTTTC. Residues: CASSINFWSSGANVLTF.

The chain joins TRBV6-5 to TRBJ1-2; TRBD1 might be the D (6 bases). The V gene's germline CDR1 is MNHEY and CDR2 SVGAGI. The CDR3 has 15 residues. V was shortened by 0 bases and J by 0 bases, with 8 bases between the two germline ends. The CDR3, as DNA: TGTGCCAGCAGTTACTCGGGGGCAACTAACTATGGCTACACCTTC. It encodes CASSYSGATNYGYTF.

The chain combines TRBV30 with TRBJ1-1, with D tentatively TRBD1 (6 bases). Trimming stripped 5 bases from V and 0 bases from J, with 10 bases between. This CDR3 comprises 13 residues. Germline V gene data show CDR1 as GTSNPN and CDR2 as SVGIG (reference sequence). The CDR3 DNA reads as TGTGCCTGGGAAACAGGGATGAACACTGAAGCTTTCTTT. As protein: CAWETGMNTEAFF.

V and J are TRBV6-2 or TRBV6-3 and TRBJ2-5, with 11 bases that match TRBD1. The CDR3 has 17 residues. J was trimmed by 3 bases and V by 0 bases; bases with no gene match: 6. Per the germline V gene, CDR1 is MNHEY and CDR2 is SVGEGT. Written as DNA, the CDR3 is TGTGCCAGCAGTTACTCGAGGGACAGGGGGGAAAAAGAGACCCAGTACTTC. Amino acid sequence: CASSYSRDRGEKETQYF.

The genes are TRBV5-4 and TRBJ2-5, with 8 positions matching TRBD2. Losses at the gene ends were 4 bases for V and 3 bases for J; bases not matched to a gene: 11. The germline V gene encodes CDR1 SGHNT and CDR2 YYREEE (reference sequence). The CDR3 has 16 residues. CDR3 nucleotides: TGTGCCAGCAGCGAGCCCGGGACTAGACTAAAAGAGACCCAGTACTTC. Translation gives CASSEPGTRLKETQYF.

This clone was seen just once. The rearrangement joins TRBV5-4 to TRBJ1-4; 7 bases are shared with TRBD1. J lost 7 bases, V lost 2 bases, and 2 bases had no gene match. This CDR3 has 13 residues. Per the germline V gene, CDR1 is SGHNT and CDR2 is YYREEE (reference sequence). The DNA of the CDR3 is TGTGCCAGCAGCTTTCAGGGGGTTGAAAAACTGTTTTTT. It translates to CASSFQGVEKLFF.

The rearrangement uses TRBV5-4 and TRBJ2-2; D remains ambiguous. The CDR3 has 13 residues. V lost 2 bases to trimming and J lost 7 bases, with 9 bases between them. Per the germline V gene, CDR1 is SGHNT and CDR2 is YYREEE (reference sequence). The CDR3 loop is CASSFVDDGELFF. The CDR3 region has the DNA TGTGCCAGCAGCTTTGTAGATGACGGGGAGCTGTTTTTT.

The genes are TRBV6-5 and TRBJ2-5; 8 bases match TRBD2. In germline, CDR1 is MNHEY, CDR2 SVGAGI. V shed 0 bases and J 11 bases; nucleotides not matched to a gene: 11. The CDR3 consists of 15 residues. The CDR3: CASSYSGRVGGGQYF. In DNA form, the CDR3 reads TGTGCCAGCAGTTACTCTGGACGGGTTGGCGGGGGGCAGTACTTC.

The V call is TRBV30, the J call TRBJ1-6; D gene ambiguous. CDR1 and CDR2 (germline): GTSNPN, SVGIG (reference sequence). V lost 7 bases and J 7 bases, leaving 17 bases between the germline ends. The CDR3 is made up of 14 amino acids. CDR3 sequence: CASIPRGANSPLHF. Written as DNA, the CDR3 is TGTGCCTCCATACCACGGGGTGCCAATTCACCCCTCCACTTT.

This clone was seen more than once but under ten times. This rearrangement joins TRBV29-1 to TRBJ1-1; a possible D gene is TRBD1 (5 bases). The length of the CDR3 is 13 residues. Germline V gene lookup returns CDR1 SQVTM and CDR2 ANQGSEA. V lost 7 bases, J lost 1 base, and 13 bases lay in between. This CDR3 reads CSAVFQGNTEAFF. The CDR3 DNA follows: TGCAGCGCGGTCTTTCAGGGGAACACTGAAGCTTTCTTT.

This sequence joins TRBV5-4 and TRBJ2-5, with TRBD1 identical over 8 bases. This CDR3 spans 13 amino acids. Looked up from germline, CDR1 is SGHNT and CDR2 is YYREEE (reference sequence). J gave up 5 bases and V 0 bases, and 0 bases lay outside the gene matches. The CDR3: CASSLDRGETQYF. CDR3 sequence (DNA): TGTGCCAGCAGCTTGGACAGGGGGGAGACCCAGTACTTC.